The entry below gives a single T cell receptor beta chain sequence along with its context. Its antigen remains unidentified. The CDR3 loop spans 16 amino acids. The trim removed 4 bases at V and 1 base at J, leaving 8 bases unmatched. Looked up from germline, CDR1 is MDHEN and CDR2 is SYDVKM. PCR amplification relied on 60 Vbeta primers (plus 13 Jbeta primers). Some clones are missing from TCRdb's copy, which holds only in-frame ones; the method was immunoSEQ multiplex PCR. The table lists 120,000 or so clones, about 80% of them singletons, with 1.8% in the top ten. The data derive from a study of cytomegalovirus exposure and HLA in healthy donors. Findings and limits, study-wide: Cytomegalovirus association was listed for 164 TCR beta chains. The study had only CMV serostatus as immune exposure information. When a later analysis compared HLA-associated TCR beta chains with equally common others, the HLA-associated chains turned out to be more clonally expanded and to have lower generation probabilities.

This receptor was obtained from a man aged 18-30 years in good health and CMV-seronegative. Sequencing was done on a sample of PBMCs. V gene TRBV28 combines with J gene TRBJ2-3; 7 positions match TRBD2. The CDR3 coding sequence is TGTGCCAGCAGTTCACCTAGCGGTCGGGGCACAGATACGCAGTATTTT. Amino acids: CASSSPSGRGTDTQYF.